These 29 T cell receptor beta chains originate from one sample sequenced in a study of blood T cell repertoires in COVID-19. TCRdb's copy holds only in-frame clones and misses some; the assay was immunoSEQ multiplex PCR. The sample holds roughly 420,000 clones; 88% are singletons and the top ten take about 0.89%. The sequencing sample was made of PBMCs or T cells enriched from blood (not recorded which). The receptors here all came from a woman aged 25 to 39 with acute COVID-19.

Details on this clone: Other DNA sequences in the same sample also yield this CDR3. The chain is built from TRBV15 and TRBJ1-1, with D uncertain. Trimming left V 0 bases short and J 7 bases short, with 6 bases between. Germline assignment: CDR1 LNHNV and CDR2 YYDKDF (reference sequence). The CDR3 runs 12 residues. The chain's CDR3 is CATSRDAGEAFF. The CDR3 bases are TGTGCCACCAGCAGAGATGCGGGTGAAGCTTTCTTT.

V and J are TRBV5-8 and TRBJ1-2, with no clear D. Trimming cost V 2 bases and J 6 bases, with 20 bases left between them. This CDR3 is built from 16 residues. CDR1 is SGHTS, CDR2 YDEGEE, per germline. CDR3 sequence (DNA): TGTGCCAGCAGCTTTTCGCCGCCCGAATTGAGGGATGGCTACACCTTC. Translated, it gives CASSFSPPELRDGYTF.

This chain links TRBV5-4 with TRBJ2-3; D is possibly TRBD2 (7 bases). CDR3 length equals 15 residues. V was shortened by 4 bases and J by 2 bases, with 14 bases between the two germline ends. The germline V gene has CDR1 SGHNT and CDR2 YYREEE (reference sequence). The CDR3 is CASSRGGGTTDTQYF. DNA of the CDR3: TGTGCCAGCAGCCGGGGAGGGGGGACCACAGATACGCAGTATTTT.

The J gene is TRBJ2-2, the V gene TRBV7-2; 7 bases fit TRBD2. Germline lookup yields CDR1 SGHTA and CDR2 FQGNSA. CDR3 length equals 15 residues. Trimming cost V 0 bases and J 6 bases; bases outside gene matches: 4. The CDR3 region has the DNA TGTGCCAGCAGCTTAGCTCTAGCGGTGCCCGGGGAGCTGTTTTTT. It is translated as CASSLALAVPGELFF.

Details on this clone: In the same sample, other DNA sequences code for this CDR3. This chain joins TRBV15 and TRBJ2-7; 7 bases agree with TRBD1. The CDR3 is made up of 13 amino acids. The V segment lost 1 base and the J segment 4 bases; nucleotides outside the gene matches: 1. Germline CDR1 is LNHNV and CDR2 is YYDKDF (reference sequence). In nucleotides, the CDR3 is TGTGCCACCAGCAGAGCCAGGGGGTACGAGCAGTACTTC. Translating gives CATSRARGYEQYF.

A single count supports this clone. The CDR3 DNA follows: TGCGCCAGCAGCTCAGGACAATACACCGGGGAGCTGTTTTTT. This codes for CASSSGQYTGELFF. The rearrangement uses TRBV5-1 and TRBJ2-2; possibly TRBD1 for D (5 bases). CDR1 and CDR2 from the germline V gene are SGHRS and YFSETQ. The CDR3 totals 14 residues. V dropped 3 bases and J dropped 3 bases, with 9 bases sitting between them.

This sequence joins TRBV29-1 and TRBJ2-1; D unclear. CDR1 and CDR2 from the germline V gene are SQVTM and ANQGSEA. The CDR3 is 13 residues long. This chain's CDR3 is CSLTESSYNEQFF. DNA of the CDR3: TGCAGTCTCACAGAGAGCTCCTACAATGAGCAGTTCTTC.

The V and J genes are TRBV7-2 and TRBJ2-7; 9 nucleotides agree with TRBD2. The CDR3 is made up of 16 amino acids. Germline CDR1 reads SGHTA; CDR2 reads FQGNSA. J was trimmed by 2 bases and V by 1 base; bases with no gene match: 6. The CDR3 region is CASSLVATSGTYEQYF. As DNA, the CDR3 is TGTGCCAGCAGCTTAGTAGCGACTAGCGGAACCTACGAGCAGTACTTC.

A word on this clone: One junction end disagrees with the germline gene, perhaps due to a read error. The rearrangement uses TRBV5-8 and TRBJ2-1; 7 bases match TRBD1. CDR3 length: 14 residues. Germline V lookup: CDR1 SGHTS, CDR2 YDEGEE. The CDR3 coding sequence is TGTGCCAGCAGCTTTAGAAACTCGGACAGGCGAAGAATCTTC. Encoded protein: CASSFRNSDRRRIF. The entire variable domain, with the rest obtained from reference TRBV5-8 and TRBJ2-1, is as follows: EAGVTQSPTHLIKTRGQQATLRCSPISGHTSVYWYQQALGLGLQFLLWYDEGEERNRGNFPPRFSGRQFPNYSSELNVNALELEDSALYLCASSFRNSDRRRIFGPGTRLTVL.

The gene calls are TRBV19 and TRBJ1-2, with D tentatively TRBD1 (6 bases). V lost 10 bases to trimming and J lost 3 bases, with 6 bases between them. There are 10 residues in the CDR3. The germline gives CDR1 LNHDA, CDR2 SQIVND (reference sequence). Written as DNA, the CDR3 is TGTGCCACAGGGGACTATGGCTACACCTTC. Translated: CATGDYGYTF.

The chain employs TRBV7-9 and TRBJ2-7, with a possible D match to TRBD1 (5 bases). Trimming left V 5 bases short and J 4 bases short, with 24 bases between. The CDR3 is made up of 17 amino acids. From germline, CDR1 is SEHNR and CDR2 FQNEAQ (reference sequence). The CDR3 region is CASSQEGVNTIPYEQYF. The CDR3 DNA sequence: TGTGCCAGCAGCCAAGAAGGGGTCAACACTATCCCTTACGAGCAGTACTTC.

This chain links TRBV29-1 with TRBJ1-2, with a weak D call TRBD1 (5 bases). Germline V gives CDR1 SQVTM, CDR2 ANQGSEA. Trimming left V 4 bases short and J 0 bases short, with 12 bases between. The CDR3 is made up of 14 amino acids. DNA of the CDR3: TGCAGCGTTGTAAGGAGGGACCCTAACTATGGCTACACCTTC. Protein sequence: CSVVRRDPNYGYTF.

The chain links TRBV7-2 to TRBJ1-2, with TRBD1 identical over 7 bases. This CDR3 contains 17 residues. CDR1 SGHTA and CDR2 FQGNSA come from the germline V gene. With 1 base clipped from V and 5 bases from J, the junction kept 13 bases outside the gene matches. The CDR3 loop is CASSLGGQYRGRYGYTF. In DNA, the CDR3 is TGTGCCAGCAGCTTAGGGGGGCAATACAGGGGTAGGTATGGCTACACCTTC.

There are a few counts of this clone. The chain has TRBV11-3 and TRBJ2-7; 9 bases map to TRBD2. Germline V lookup: CDR1 SGHNT, CDR2 YENEEA. Trimming at V came to 5 bases and at J to 3 bases, leaving 8 bases not matched to a gene. The CDR3 runs to 15 residues. The CDR3 DNA reads as TGTGCCAGCAGCCTATCTAGCGGGGTCTACTACGAGCAGTACTTC. Its protein is CASSLSSGVYYEQYF.

This sequence joins TRBV5-1 and TRBJ2-7, with 9 bases identical to TRBD2. Losses at the gene ends were 3 bases for V and 4 bases for J; bases not matched to a gene: 11. The CDR3 totals 16 residues. Germline assignment: CDR1 SGHRS and CDR2 YFSETQ. In nucleotides, the CDR3 is TGCGCCAGCAGCTCCGGGACTAGCTCTCGGTCGTACGAGCAGTACTTC. Translating gives CASSSGTSSRSYEQYF.

This chain connects TRBV5-1 to TRBJ1-1; perhaps TRBD1 as D (6 bases). The ends were cut back, 0 bases at V and 1 base at J, with 10 bases in the middle. The germline gives CDR1 SGHRS, CDR2 YFSETQ. The CDR3 length is 15 residues. As DNA, the CDR3 is TGCGCCAGCAGCTTGGTTCAGGGGTGGAACACTGAAGCTTTCTTT. It specifies CASSLVQGWNTEAFF.

J is TRBJ2-5 and V is TRBV15; D might be TRBD2 (6 bases). Germline V gene data show CDR1 as LNHNV and CDR2 as YYDKDF (reference sequence). This CDR3 spans 14 amino acids. Trimming pared 3 bases from V and 4 bases from J, leaving 12 bases between. DNA of the CDR3: TGTGCCACCAGCAGGACACAAGCGGGAGAGACCCAGTACTTC. Protein sequence: CATSRTQAGETQYF.

The V gene is TRBV19, the J gene TRBJ1-6; 9 nucleotides align to TRBD1. The J segment lost 7 bases and the V segment lost 0 bases, leaving 10 bases of the junction unmatched. This CDR3 is 18 amino acids long. CDR1 LNHDA and CDR2 SQIVND come from the germline V gene (reference sequence). In nucleotides, the CDR3 is TGTGCCAGTAGTATAGACGCTGGACAGGGGAACACCAATTCACCCCTCCACTTT. This sequence encodes CASSIDAGQGNTNSPLHF.

J is TRBJ2-5 and V is TRBV2; TRBD1 aligns across 7 bases. The CDR3 covers 15 residues. V was pared by 6 bases and J by 2 bases, with 9 bases of the junction left unmatched. Germline CDR1 reads SNHLY; CDR2 reads FYNNEI. CDR3 sequence reads: CASRFTGQPQETQYF. CDR3 nucleotides: TGTGCCAGCAGATTTACGGGACAGCCACAAGAGACCCAGTACTTC.

V and J are TRBV3-1 (or the pseudogene TRBV3-2) and TRBJ2-1; 9 nucleotides line up with TRBD2. CDR3 length: 15 amino acids. Losses at the gene ends were 2 bases for V and 8 bases for J; bases not matched to a gene: 7. Germline V gives CDR1 LGHDT, CDR2 YNNKEL (reference sequence). CDR3 DNA sequence: TGTGCCAGCAGCCAAACCGGGACTAGCACCCATGAGCAGTTCTTC. This gives the protein CASSQTGTSTHEQFF.

This clone showed up just a few times. The rearrangement uses TRBV19 and TRBJ2-7; 7 bases are a match to TRBD2. V was pared by 6 bases and J by 4 bases, with 9 bases of the junction left unmatched. CDR1 and CDR2 from the germline V gene are LNHDA and SQIVND (reference sequence). The CDR3 has 14 amino acids. The CDR3 region is CASSQLANGYEQYF. In DNA form, the CDR3 reads TGTGCCAGTAGCCAACTAGCGAATGGGTACGAGCAGTACTTC.

This rearrangement joins TRBV10-3 to TRBJ2-1; the D gene is possibly TRBD1 (5 bases). Germline V lookup: CDR1 ENHRY, CDR2 SYGVKD. Trimming shortened V by 1 base and J by 12 bases, and 13 bases separated the two germline ends. CDR3 length: 13 amino acids. CDR3: CAISEWGSRGQFF. In nucleotides, the CDR3 is TGTGCCATCAGTGAGTGGGGCTCCAGAGGGCAGTTCTTC.

The J gene is TRBJ2-7, the V gene TRBV10-2; no clear D gene. The CDR3 is 12 residues long. Germline values: CDR1 WSHSY, CDR2 SAAADI. With 8 bases removed from V and 2 bases from J, the gap between germline ends came to 10 bases. CDR3 residues: CASQPNPYEQYF. The CDR3 DNA is TGCGCCAGCCAACCTAATCCCTACGAGCAGTACTTC.

This clone was recorded once. The rearrangement joins TRBV7-3 to TRBJ1-5; D remains ambiguous. Per the germline V gene, CDR1 is SGHTA and CDR2 is FQGTGA. With 6 bases removed from V and 5 bases from J, the gap between germline ends came to 14 bases. The CDR3 loop spans 14 amino acids. CDR3: CASRDPGGDQPQHF. CDR3 DNA sequence: TGTGCCAGCAGGGACCCAGGAGGCGATCAGCCCCAGCATTTT.

Points on this clone: The sample has other DNA sequences that encode this CDR3 too. J is TRBJ2-3 and V is TRBV5-1; D is possibly TRBD2 (6 bases). The V end lost 0 bases, the J end lost 3 bases, and 8 bases lay between the germline ends. The length of the CDR3 is 14 residues. Germline V gives CDR1 SGHRS, CDR2 YFSETQ. The CDR3 DNA reads as TGCGCCAGCAGCTTGGTTGCGGGGACAGATACGCAGTATTTT. This gives the protein CASSLVAGTDTQYF. The whole variable domain, remainder taken from reference TRBV5-1 and TRBJ2-3, is KAGVTQTPRYLIKTRGQQVTLSCSPISGHRSVSWYQQTPGQGLQFLFEYFSETQRNKGNFPGRFSGRQFSNSRSEMNVSTLELGDSALYLCASSLVAGTDTQYFGPGTRLTVL.

This chain joins TRBV4-3 and TRBJ2-2; 7 bases are shared with TRBD2. Germline V lookup: CDR1 LGHNA, CDR2 YSLEER. With V trimmed by 4 bases and J by 3 bases, 8 bases remained unmatched. CDR3 length: 16 residues. The CDR3 DNA reads as TGCGCCAGCAGCCCCTCGGTGCGGGGGTACACCGGGGAGCTGTTTTTT. This encodes CASSPSVRGYTGELFF.

The chain couples TRBV29-1 to TRBJ1-2, with D perhaps TRBD1 (5 bases). Trimming stripped 2 bases from V and 6 bases from J, with 16 bases between. This CDR3 has 14 amino acids. Per the germline V gene, CDR1 is SQVTM and CDR2 is ANQGSEA. The CDR3 DNA is TGCAGCGTTGAATTGGTACGCAGGGCGGATGGCTACACCTTC. It encodes CSVELVRRADGYTF.

The rearrangement joins TRBV5-6 to TRBJ1-1; D is possibly TRBD1 (6 bases). Germline values: CDR1 SGHDT, CDR2 YYEEEE. The CDR3 consists of 15 residues. V was shortened by 4 bases and J by 4 bases, with 17 bases between the two germline ends. The CDR3 loop is CASSPGDNLITEAFF. In DNA, the CDR3 is TGTGCCAGCAGCCCTGGGGACAATCTAATCACTGAAGCTTTCTTT.

This chain connects TRBV3-1 (or the pseudogene TRBV3-2) to TRBJ1-2; D gene uncertain. The CDR3 is 14 residues long. CDR1 is LGHDT, CDR2 YNNKEL, per germline (reference sequence). Deletions cut 3 bases from V and 0 bases from J, with 8 bases between. For the CDR3, the DNA is TGTGCCAGCAGCCACGCGACATCTAACTATGGCTACACCTTC. Protein sequence: CASSHATSNYGYTF.